This TCR beta chain was identified during a study of radiotherapy plus CTLA-4 blockade in lung cancer. There are 12 residues in the CDR3. The germline V and J ends were trimmed by 3 bases and 7 bases, with 9 bases remaining between them. The germline V gene has CDR1 MDHEN and CDR2 SYDVKM. Points on this clone: The antigen is undetermined.

The study, taken as a whole, reports: Per reports, early blood T cell clone dynamics, plus interferon-beta, forecast response most strongly. TCR clones originating in tumors grew in number in blood after radiotherapy plus ipilimumab.

Here immunoSEQ multiplex PCR was the method, and the copy in TCRdb shows in-frame clones only, minus some. This sample has more than 95,000 clones, with more than 65% found just once. Sequencing used peripheral blood, obtained from a patient treated with radiotherapy plus ipilimumab. The chain carries TRBV28 and TRBJ1-2, with D possibly being TRBD1 (6 bases). This sequence was found in a human donor with non-small cell lung cancer who had a partial response to radiotherapy plus ipilimumab. CDR3 sequence: CASSFRGAGYTF. In nucleotides, the CDR3 is TGTGCCAGCAGTTTCAGGGGCGCTGGCTACACCTTC.